Following are 8 T cell receptor beta chains from one sample sequenced in a study of T cell changes during pregnancy in multiple sclerosis (dated by TCRdb to about 2019). Library creation used the immunoSEQ multiplex PCR assay. In its TCRdb copy, this immuneACCESS table keeps in-frame sequences only and misses some clones. Where compared with another copy, unresolved V genes explain less than half of these, and the others have no known cause. This sample lists more than 90,000 clones; 80% to 95% were detected once. Approximately 1.5% of the sample lies in the top ten. The sequencing used peripheral blood, collected in the third trimester of pregnancy. The receptors come from a female donor with multiple sclerosis, enrolled in a pregnancy study.

V and J are TRBV5-6 and TRBJ2-7, with D possibly matching TRBD1 (6 bases). CDR3 length equals 14 residues. Germline CDR1 and CDR2: SGHDT and YYEEEE. Trimming stripped 1 base from V and 3 bases from J, with 11 bases between. Here the CDR3 DNA reads TGTGCCAGCAGCTTGACAGGACAGAACTACGAGCAGTACTTC. As protein: CASSLTGQNYEQYF.

The chain couples TRBV29-1 to TRBJ2-7; the match to TRBD2 covers 7 bases. The CDR3 loop spans 12 amino acids. CDR1 and CDR2 from the germline V gene are SQVTM and ANQGSEA. After removal of 6 bases from V and 3 bases from J, the junction contained 5 bases not matched to a gene. The CDR3 DNA reads TGCAGCGTCGGGAGGTCTGACTACGAGCAGTACTTC. This encodes CSVGRSDYEQYF.

This chain uses TRBV4-1 with TRBJ1-2; 7 positions match TRBD1. Germline CDR1 MGHRA, CDR2 YSYEKL. The CDR3 loop spans 15 amino acids. Germline trimming cut 0 bases from V and 11 bases from J; bases unmatched to any gene: 12. DNA for the CDR3: TGCGCCAGCAGCCAAGATCGAGGGGACAGCGGGAGGTACACCTTC. It encodes CASSQDRGDSGRYTF.

The rearrangement uses TRBV19 and TRBJ2-7, with 7 positions matching TRBD1. V was clipped by 9 bases and J by 5 bases; unmatched bases: 7. The CDR3 is 12 amino acids. CDR1 is LNHDA, CDR2 SQIVND, per germline (reference sequence). The chain's CDR3 is CASSETGHEQYF. The CDR3 bases are TGTGCCAGCAGTGAGACAGGGCACGAGCAGTACTTC.

The V and J genes are TRBV4-1 and TRBJ1-4; D is unresolved. This CDR3 has 15 amino acids. Germline V lookup: CDR1 MGHRA, CDR2 YSYEKL. V lost 4 bases and J 8 bases, leaving 17 bases between the germline ends. In DNA form, the CDR3 reads TGCGCCAGCAGCCTATCGGAGATTAGAGGAGAAAAACTGTTTTTT. Its protein is CASSLSEIRGEKLFF.

The chain combines TRBV7-3 with TRBJ2-2, with TRBD1 matching 10 bases. This CDR3 has 16 amino acids. Per germline, CDR1 SGHTA and CDR2 FQGTGA. V shed 5 bases and J 5 bases; nucleotides not matched to a gene: 8. CDR3 DNA sequence: TGTGCCAGCAGCATGACAGGGGGCTTGGTAACCGGGGAGCTGTTTTTT. Its protein is CASSMTGGLVTGELFF.

This rearrangement joins TRBV30 to TRBJ1-5, with 8 bases that match TRBD1. This CDR3 is built from 13 residues. Trimming at V came to 3 bases and at J to 7 bases, leaving 5 bases not matched to a gene. Germline CDR1 and CDR2: GTSNPN and SVGIG (reference sequence). In DNA, the CDR3 is TGTGCCTGGAGGGACAGGGTAGGACAGCCCCAGCATTTT. Its protein product is CAWRDRVGQPQHF.

The chain carries TRBV7-9 and TRBJ2-3; TRBD1 aligns across 8 bases. This CDR3 is built from 16 residues. CDR1 is SEHNR, CDR2 FQNEAQ, per germline (reference sequence). With V trimmed by 1 base and J by 5 bases, 8 bases remained unmatched. The CDR3 loop reads CASSLVGQGAGDTQYF. CDR3 sequence (DNA): TGTGCCAGCAGCTTAGTCGGCCAGGGGGCCGGAGATACGCAGTATTTT.